This entry features one T cell receptor beta chain sequence. This clonotype has at least ten counts. The antigen it binds to is not known. No per-base quality is available; no much larger clone lies one base away. V is trimmed back by 5 bases and J by 4 bases, and the junction contains 10 bases that no gene match accounts for. The germline V gene (reference sequence) gives CDR1 as DFQATT and CDR2 as SNEGSKA. The CDR3 sequence holds 14 residues, the cysteine and phenylalanine included. This entry keeps only the CDR3 DNA: 42 bases, framed from base 1. This specimen comes from a study of T-cell reconstitution after alpha-beta-depleted transplantation in children (dated by TCRdb to 2016 to 2017). Turning to the overall study: The study quantitatively tracked T-cell immune reconstitution after TCRalphabeta/CD19-depleted allogeneic hematopoietic cell transplantation in children using TCR repertoire profiling. What the work shows at the level of the full study, not this receptor alone: The high TCRbeta diversity at day 60 in some patients was ascribed to recipient T cells and intrathymic progenitors that had survived conditioning. The apparently early alphabetaT-cell count recovery about two months after transplant was reportedly dependent on only several hundred rapidly expanded clones derived from non-depleted graft cells. Over subsequent months, a decline in hyperexpanded clone frequencies was noted, and after one year, T-cell counts and TCRbeta diversity were mostly ascribed to newly produced T cells.

Libraries were made using PCR. Sequencing was carried out with an Illumina HiSeq 2500. TCR library preparation used molecular barcoding, with unique molecular identifiers applied to normalize quantification of the TCRbeta repertoire. Clones were called with MiXCR by TCRdb after fastp trimmed the public reads at Q25, and only in-frame beta chains were retained. Identical CDR3 proteins give one entry, which carries the most common genes and DNA. For this sample the table gives roughly 400,000 distinct CDR3 sequences, of which roughly 44% were detected only once. Approximately 30% of the sample goes to the ten largest clones. What this sample's treatment or condition label stands for: allogeneic hematopoietic cell transplantation with graft depleted of TCRalphabeta T cells and CD19 B cells. Transplant recipients were children who received TCRalphabeta/CD19-depleted allogeneic hematopoietic cell grafts.

Sequencing was performed on PBMCs, taken before TCRalphabeta/CD19-depleted stem cell transplant. In this chain, TRBV20-1 is recombined with TRBJ1-2; 7 central bases correspond to TRBD1. This TCR was sampled from a girl aged 2 to 9 with aplastic anemia, due to receive a stem cell transplant. At the DNA level, the sequence is TGCAGTGCTCCCTATAACCGGGACAGCTATGGCTACACCTTC. Protein translation: CSAPYNRDSYGYTF.